These 17 T cell receptor beta chains share one sample of origin, sequenced in a study of neurological immune-mediated disorders. Time point denoted: longitudinal time-point 1 (baseline). TCRdb itself ran the 5' RACE reads through MiXCR, one entry per CDR3 protein. Found here are roughly 61,000 distinct CDR3 sequences, approximately 11% of them singletons; the top ten hold about 6.6%. The sample was PBMCs. Receptor source: a male donor with HTLV-1-associated myelopathy (HAM/TSP).

This clonotype occurred many times. The V and J genes are TRBV4-3 and TRBJ1-1; D gene ambiguous. Looked up from germline, CDR1 is LGHNA and CDR2 is YSLEER. The V and J ends lost 3 bases and 0 bases respectively, with 5 bases between them. The CDR3 covers 13 residues. CDR3 in DNA: TGCGCCAGCAGCCATCCAGTGAACACTGAAGCTTTCTTT. It codes for CASSHPVNTEAFF.

Many counts were recorded for this clonotype. DNA for the CDR3: TGTGCCAGCAGTTACTCGGGGGGGCCCCAGCATTTT. Its translation is CASSYSGGPQHF. The chain combines TRBV6-5 with TRBJ1-5; maybe TRBD1 (5 bases). The germline V gene encodes CDR1 MNHEY and CDR2 SVGAGI. Trimming removed 0 bases at V and 9 bases at J, with 6 bases between. The CDR3 length is 12 residues.

This clonotype was found many times. The chain links TRBV4-3 to TRBJ2-1, with D uncertain. Trimming removed 6 bases from V and 3 bases from J, with 12 bases in between. Germline CDR1 is LGHNA and CDR2 is YSLEER. This CDR3 region has 14 residues. CDR3 DNA sequence: TGCGCCAGCAGTACCGGTTTGGGCTACAATGAGCAGTTCTTC. It encodes CASSTGLGYNEQFF.

This clonotype was seen more than once but under ten times. The chain recombines TRBV5-1 with TRBJ1-3; D is unclear. Germline assignment: CDR1 SGHRS and CDR2 YFSETQ. This CDR3 is 12 amino acids long. V was trimmed by 3 bases and J by 4 bases, leaving 5 bases between them. Here the CDR3 DNA reads TGCGCCAGCAGCTCAGAGGGAAACACCATATATTTT. Translating it yields CASSSEGNTIYF.

On this clonotype itself: A clone one base away is much larger, so this may be a read error. This sequence joins TRBV28 and TRBJ1-6; TRBD1 is a possible D gene (6 bases). Germline assignment: CDR1 MDHEN and CDR2 SYDVKM. The CDR3 sequence is 14 residues long. CDR3 amino acids: CASSLTGTTSPLNF. As DNA, the CDR3 is TGTGCCAGCAGTTTAACAGGGACAACTTCACCCCTCAACTTT.

This clonotype was seen at least ten times. V usage is TRBV6-2 or TRBV6-3 and J usage is TRBJ1-1; unclear D gene. This CDR3 region has 17 residues. V was pared by 0 bases and J by 2 bases, with 16 bases between. Germline CDR1 reads MNHEY; CDR2 reads SVGEGT. The CDR3 sequence is CASSYSKGGGANTEAFF. The DNA for the CDR3 is TGTGCCAGCAGTTACTCAAAGGGAGGTGGAGCTAACACTGAAGCTTTCTTT.

This clonotype was seen at least ten times. The chain recombines TRBV20-1 with TRBJ1-1, with D perhaps TRBD1 (5 bases). CDR3 length: 13 residues. The germline V gene encodes CDR1 DFQATT and CDR2 SNEGSKA (reference sequence). With 3 bases removed from V and 4 bases from J, the gap between germline ends came to 12 bases. CDR3 coding DNA: TGCAGTGCTAGCAGGGAAATGGGCACTGAAGCTTTCTTT. Its protein product is CSASREMGTEAFF.

This clonotype was seen at least ten times. The genes are TRBV7-9 and TRBJ2-3, with 11 bases identical to TRBD2. Germline trimming cut 4 bases from V and 1 base from J; bases unmatched to any gene: 1. This CDR3 is 15 amino acids long. The germline V gene has CDR1 SEHNR and CDR2 FQNEAQ (reference sequence). Here the CDR3 DNA reads TGTGCCAGCAGCTGGGGACTAGCGGGCACAGATACGCAGTATTTT. This gives the protein CASSWGLAGTDTQYF.

This clonotype was seen many times. The chain carries TRBV6-5 and TRBJ1-1, with unresolved D. CDR3 length equals 12 residues. CDR1 MNHEY and CDR2 SVGAGI come from the germline V gene. Trimming stripped 5 bases from V and 9 bases from J, with 13 bases between. CDR3: CASSLGIGKAFF. The CDR3, as DNA: TGTGCCAGCAGTCTTGGGATAGGAAAAGCTTTCTTT.

At least ten counts were recorded for this clonotype. The chain has TRBV5-1 and TRBJ1-1, with D unclear. The CDR3 is made up of 16 amino acids. Per the germline V gene, CDR1 is SGHRS and CDR2 is YFSETQ. V was shortened by 0 bases and J by 0 bases, with 12 bases between the two germline ends. The chain's CDR3 is CASSLGPSRMNTEAFF. The CDR3 region has the DNA TGCGCCAGCAGCTTGGGTCCTAGCCGAATGAACACTGAAGCTTTCTTT.

Many counts were recorded for this clonotype. The V gene is TRBV5-1, the J gene TRBJ2-5; 10 bases are a match to TRBD1. Germline V gives CDR1 SGHRS, CDR2 YFSETQ. V shed 4 bases and J 5 bases; nucleotides not matched to a gene: 5. The CDR3 has 14 amino acids. Here the CDR3 DNA reads TGCGCCAGCAGCCCCGGACAGGGGGGCGAGACCCAGTACTTC. Translating it yields CASSPGQGGETQYF.

This clonotype came up a few times. The junction does not match germline at one end; this may be a read error. The rearrangement links TRBV7-7 to TRBJ2-3, with D perhaps TRBD2 (6 bases). Germline V lookup: CDR1 SSHAT, CDR2 FNYEAQ (reference sequence). This CDR3 spans 15 amino acids. CDR3 DNA sequence: TGTGCTAGCAGCCAAACCCGACTAGACACAGATACGCAGTATTTT. Its translation: CASSQTRLDTDTQYF.

The rearrangement uses TRBV4-3 and TRBJ2-7, with 8 positions matching TRBD1. After removal of 1 base from V and 5 bases from J, the junction contained 10 bases not matched to a gene. This CDR3 is built from 16 residues. Germline V CDR1 and CDR2: LGHNA, YSLEER. The CDR3 DNA follows: TGCGCCAGCAGCCAAGCCGAAGGACAGGGTGGCCACGAGCAGTACTTC. Its translation is CASSQAEGQGGHEQYF.

This clonotype was counted only a few times. The chain has TRBV19 and TRBJ2-7, with D hard to call. V shed 3 bases and J shed 2 bases, with 11 bases lying between them. The CDR3 covers 14 residues. Germline V CDR1 and CDR2: LNHDA, SQIVND (reference sequence). For the CDR3, the DNA is TGTGCCAGTAGTATTGACATCTTTCCCTACGAGCAGTACTTC. Protein product: CASSIDIFPYEQYF.

This clonotype has only one observation. V usage is TRBV27 and J usage is TRBJ2-3; D is undetermined. This CDR3 comprises 14 residues. CDR1 is MNHEY, CDR2 SMNVEV, per germline (reference sequence). The germline V and J ends were trimmed by 6 bases and 2 bases, with 12 bases remaining between them. The CDR3 DNA follows: TGTGCCAGCAGGGGGTTCCTTATCACAGATACGCAGTATTTT. Translation gives CASRGFLITDTQYF.

This clonotype was recorded at least ten times. This rearrangement joins TRBV29-1 to TRBJ2-7; D remains ambiguous. V was pared by 6 bases and J by 2 bases, with 11 bases between. This CDR3 has 12 amino acids. Germline lookup yields CDR1 SQVTM and CDR2 ANQGSEA. The CDR3 sequence is CSVSIGPYEQYF. In DNA form, the CDR3 reads TGCAGCGTATCAATCGGCCCCTACGAGCAGTACTTC.

This clonotype was observed many times. The chain carries TRBV9 and TRBJ2-1; 8 nucleotides align to TRBD2. The CDR3 runs to 14 residues. The ends lost 3 bases at V and 6 bases at J; junction bases unmatched: 5. In germline, CDR1 is SGDLS, CDR2 YYNGEE. CDR3 in amino acids: CASSGRGARNEQFF. The CDR3 DNA is TGTGCCAGCAGCGGGCGGGGGGCTCGCAATGAGCAGTTCTTC.